Presented here are 12 T cell receptor beta chains from one specimen sequenced in a study of tumour-infiltrating T cells in Burkitt lymphoma. Libraries were prepared by immunoSEQ multiplex PCR; TCRdb keeps only in-frame clonotypes and omits some of them. The sample lists around 45,000 clones; around 32% were seen once. The source material was tumor tissue. All receptors derive from a human donor with Burkitt lymphoma.

CDR3 sequence: CASSLAWRDTSEQFF. The CDR3 region has the DNA TGCGCCAGCAGCTTGGCATGGAGGGACACTAGTGAGCAGTTCTTC. The rearrangement uses TRBV5-1 and TRBJ2-1; D tentatively reads TRBD1 or TRBD2 (6 bases each). The CDR3 has 15 amino acids. CDR1 is SGHRS and CDR2 is YFSETQ in the germline V gene. Deletions cut 0 bases from V and 9 bases from J, with 16 bases between.

This clone was counted between two and nine times. The CDR3 DNA follows: TGTGCCAGCTCACCCTATAGCGGAGAGACCCAGTACTTC. Amino acid sequence: CASSPYSGETQYF. The rearrangement links TRBV18 to TRBJ2-5, with D perhaps TRBD2 (6 bases). V was shortened by 3 bases and J by 4 bases, with 9 bases between the two germline ends. CDR3 length: 13 residues. Germline-derived CDR1 and CDR2 are KGHSH and LQKENI.

The chain links TRBV30 to TRBJ2-7; the D gene is possibly TRBD1 (5 bases). Between the trimmed V and J ends, which lost 4 bases and 1 base, there was a span of 11 bases. The CDR3 spans 13 residues. The germline CDR1 and CDR2 sequences are GTSNPN and SVGIG (reference sequence). Written as DNA, the CDR3 is TGTGCCTGGACCCCGACAGCATCCTACGAGCAGTACTTC. Protein product: CAWTPTASYEQYF.

The V call is TRBV7-3, the J call TRBJ2-7; TRBD1 might be the D (5 bases). V lost 2 bases and J 3 bases, leaving 14 bases between the germline ends. The germline V gene encodes CDR1 SGHTA and CDR2 FQGTGA. This CDR3 region has 15 residues. The CDR3, as DNA: TGTGCCAGCAGCTTACAGGGTGTCCCTGACTACGAGCAGTACTTC. Its protein is CASSLQGVPDYEQYF.

This chain uses TRBV5-1 with TRBJ1-3; D might be TRBD1 (5 bases). With 4 bases removed from V and 10 bases from J, the gap between germline ends came to 21 bases. CDR3 length: 15 amino acids. CDR1 is SGHRS and CDR2 is YFSETQ in the germline V gene. The CDR3: CASSPGGGSRGTIYF. CDR3 DNA: TGCGCCAGCAGCCCTGGGGGGGGTTCGCGAGGGACCATATATTTT.

The V and J genes are TRBV10-3 and TRBJ2-7; tentatively, D is TRBD1 (8 bases). The V end lost 6 bases, the J end lost 1 base, and 13 bases lay between the germline ends. Germline CDR1 reads ENHRY; CDR2 reads SYGVKD. This CDR3 has 14 residues. The CDR3 sequence is CAIRLQGGSYEQYF. For the CDR3, the DNA is TGTGCCATCAGACTACAGGGGGGGTCCTACGAGCAGTACTTC.

The chain's CDR3 is CASSDSNTDTQYF. The DNA of the CDR3 is TGTGCCAGCAGCGACTCTAACACAGATACGCAGTATTTT. The chain recombines TRBV5-4 with TRBJ2-3; D gene uncertain. Germline V gene lookup returns CDR1 SGHNT and CDR2 YYREEE (reference sequence). Deletions cut 4 bases from V and 2 bases from J, with 8 bases between. This CDR3 has 13 amino acids.

This clone has only a few counts. The chain is built from TRBV6-4 and TRBJ2-7, with D unresolved. This CDR3 contains 13 residues. Trimming removed 2 bases at V and 7 bases at J, with 12 bases between. CDR1 is MRHNA, CDR2 SNTAGT, per germline. The CDR3 loop is CASSDGTGREQYF. In nucleotides, the CDR3 is TGTGCCAGCAGTGACGGAACGGGCAGAGAGCAGTACTTC.

This chain's CDR3 is CASSRQIQETQYF. Written as DNA, the CDR3 is TGCGCCAGCAGCCGACAGATTCAAGAGACCCAGTACTTC. This chain uses TRBV4-1 with TRBJ2-5; maybe TRBD1 (5 bases). The germline V gene has CDR1 MGHRA and CDR2 YSYEKL. The CDR3 has 13 residues. V was trimmed by 4 bases and J by 2 bases, leaving 8 bases between them.

This clone appeared a few times. The chain is built from TRBV6-6 and TRBJ1-2; no clear D. The V end was cut by 8 bases, the J end by 6 bases, with 16 bases between. Germline-derived CDR1 and CDR2 are MNHNY and SVGAGI (reference sequence). This CDR3 spans 13 amino acids. The CDR3 sequence is CASHLGPRDGYTF. As DNA, the CDR3 is TGTGCCAGCCACTTAGGACCCCGGGATGGCTACACCTTC.

This clone came up many times. The chain recombines TRBV30 with TRBJ2-5; D is undetermined. V was pared by 0 bases and J by 5 bases, with 7 bases between. Germline loops: CDR1 GTSNPN, CDR2 SVGIG (reference sequence). The CDR3 is made up of 12 amino acids. The CDR3 region is CAWSVLSETQYF. The CDR3 bases are TGTGCCTGGAGTGTACTTTCCGAGACCCAGTACTTC.

This chain uses TRBV9 with TRBJ1-1; D not certain. CDR3 length: 14 amino acids. Looked up from germline, CDR1 is SGDLS and CDR2 is YYNGEE. Trimming removed 0 bases from V and 0 bases from J, with 6 bases in between. The CDR3 bases are TGTGCCAGCAGCGTAGATCCAGTGAACACTGAAGCTTTCTTT. It translates to CASSVDPVNTEAFF.